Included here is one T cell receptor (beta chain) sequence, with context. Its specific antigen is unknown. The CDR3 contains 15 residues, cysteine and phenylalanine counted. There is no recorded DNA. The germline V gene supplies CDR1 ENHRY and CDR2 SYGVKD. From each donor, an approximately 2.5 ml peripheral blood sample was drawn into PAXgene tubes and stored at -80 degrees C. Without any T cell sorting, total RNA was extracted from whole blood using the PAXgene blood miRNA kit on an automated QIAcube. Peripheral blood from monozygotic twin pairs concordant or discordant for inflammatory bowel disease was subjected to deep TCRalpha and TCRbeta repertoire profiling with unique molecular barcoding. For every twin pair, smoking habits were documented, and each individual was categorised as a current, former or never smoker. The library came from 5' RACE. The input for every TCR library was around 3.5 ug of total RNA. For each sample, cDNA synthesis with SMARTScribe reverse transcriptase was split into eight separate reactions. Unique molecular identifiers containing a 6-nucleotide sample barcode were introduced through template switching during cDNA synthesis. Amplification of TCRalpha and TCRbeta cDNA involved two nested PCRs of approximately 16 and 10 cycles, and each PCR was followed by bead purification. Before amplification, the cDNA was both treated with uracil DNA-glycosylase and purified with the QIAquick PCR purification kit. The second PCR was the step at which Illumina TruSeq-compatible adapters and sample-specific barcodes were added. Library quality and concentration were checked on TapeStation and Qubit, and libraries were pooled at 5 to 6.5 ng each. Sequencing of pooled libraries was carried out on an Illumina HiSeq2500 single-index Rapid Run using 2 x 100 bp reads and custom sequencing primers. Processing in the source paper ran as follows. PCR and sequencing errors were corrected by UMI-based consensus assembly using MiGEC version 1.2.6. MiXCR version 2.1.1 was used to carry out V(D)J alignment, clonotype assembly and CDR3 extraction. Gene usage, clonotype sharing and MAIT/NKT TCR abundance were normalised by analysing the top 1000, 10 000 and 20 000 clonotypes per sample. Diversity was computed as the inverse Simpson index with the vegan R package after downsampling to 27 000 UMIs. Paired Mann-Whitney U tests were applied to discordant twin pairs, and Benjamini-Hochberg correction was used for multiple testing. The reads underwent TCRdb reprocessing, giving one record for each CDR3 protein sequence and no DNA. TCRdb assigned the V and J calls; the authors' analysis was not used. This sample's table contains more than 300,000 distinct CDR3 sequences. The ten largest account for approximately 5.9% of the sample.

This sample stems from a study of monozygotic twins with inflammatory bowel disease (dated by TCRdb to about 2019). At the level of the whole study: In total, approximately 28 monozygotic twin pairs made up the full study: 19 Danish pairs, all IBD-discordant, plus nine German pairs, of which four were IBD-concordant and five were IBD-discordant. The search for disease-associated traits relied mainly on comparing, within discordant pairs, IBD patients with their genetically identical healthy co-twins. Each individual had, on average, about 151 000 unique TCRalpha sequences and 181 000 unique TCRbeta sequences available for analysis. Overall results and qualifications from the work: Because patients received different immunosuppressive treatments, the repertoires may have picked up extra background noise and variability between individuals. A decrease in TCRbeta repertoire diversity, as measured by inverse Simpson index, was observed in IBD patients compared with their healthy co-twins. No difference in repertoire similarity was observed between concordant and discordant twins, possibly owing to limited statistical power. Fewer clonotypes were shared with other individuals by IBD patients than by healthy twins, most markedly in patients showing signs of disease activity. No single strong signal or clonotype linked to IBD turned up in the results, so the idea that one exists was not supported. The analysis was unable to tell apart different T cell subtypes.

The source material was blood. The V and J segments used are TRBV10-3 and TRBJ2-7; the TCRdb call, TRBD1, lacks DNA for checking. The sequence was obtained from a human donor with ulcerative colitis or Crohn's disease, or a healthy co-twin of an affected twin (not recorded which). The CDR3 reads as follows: CAISQRTQGAGEQYF.